The rows below give T cell receptor beta chains drawn from one sample of a study of T cells in localized non-small cell lung cancer. This table comes from immunoSEQ multiplex PCR, and its TCRdb copy is limited to in-frame clones, with some not included. The sample includes roughly 71,000 clones, 70% to 90% of them seen just once. This sample comprised peripheral blood, obtained before any cancer treatment. Receptors were obtained from a male donor older than 55 with stage III squamous cell lung carcinoma. Both conserved end residues are part of each CDR3. A D gene is named only where the DNA matches it firmly. Clone sizes are given selectively: once, few, many, or a class where the clone is expanded.

V	size	D	J	DNA	CDR3
TRBV10-2	.	.	TRBJ1-4	TGCGCCAGCAAATACGGCAGGGCCGGGGAAAAACTGTTTTTT	CASKYGRAGEKLFF
TRBV5-1	.	TRBD2	TRBJ2-5	TGCGCCAGCAGCTTGGGCCATAAAGCGGGGAACCAAGAGACCCAGTACTTC	CASSLGHKAGNQETQYF
TRBV29-1	.	.	TRBJ1-1	TGCAGCGCGGGCAGCGGAGGTCAGCACACTGAAGCTTTCTTT	CSAGSGGQHTEAFF
TRBV4-3	.	TRBD1	TRBJ1-6	TGCGCCAGCAGCCAAGGGGACAGGGGCAATTCACCCCTCCACTTT	CASSQGDRGNSPLHF
TRBV5-1	.	.	TRBJ2-1	TGCGCCAGCAGCGGCTGGACCTACAATGAGCAGTTCTTC	CASSGWTYNEQFF
TRBV9	.	TRBD1	TRBJ1-1	TGTGCCAGCAGCTCCCGGGACAGAAACACTGAAGCTTTCTTT	CASSSRDRNTEAFF
TRBV7-2	.	.	TRBJ1-1	TGTGCCAGCAGCCAGGGGCGGGCCACTGAAGCTTTCTTT	CASSQGRATEAFF
TRBV18	.	.	TRBJ1-3	TGTGCCAGCTCACCGAGCGGGACATCCCGCTCTGGAAACACCATATATTTT	CASSPSGTSRSGNTIYF
TRBV7-3	.	.	TRBJ2-3	TGTGCCAGCAGCTCCGGTAATACGCAGTATTTT	CASSSGNTQYF
TRBV7-2	.	TRBD1	TRBJ2-7	TGTGCCAGCAGCTTAGTCTCGGGACAGACCTACGAGCAGTACTTC	CASSLVSGQTYEQYF
TRBV4-3	few	.	TRBJ1-2	TGCGCCAGCAGCCAAGTTCAGGGGCGGAGTGGCTACACCTTC	CASSQVQGRSGYTF
TRBV7-8	.	TRBD1	TRBJ1-2	TGTGCCAGCAGCCTAAAGGAACCGGGACAGGGTTTCTATGGCTACACCTTC	CASSLKEPGQGFYGYTF
TRBV19	.	.	TRBJ2-7	TGTGCCAGTAGTATAGACCGCGCCGCGAGCGAGCAGTACTTC	CASSIDRAASEQYF
TRBV6-1	.	.	TRBJ1-5	TGTGCCAGCAGTCACACGGGAGACCAGCCCCAGCATTTT	CASSHTGDQPQHF
TRBV10-3	.	TRBD1	TRBJ1-2	TGTGCCATCAGCCCCGGGACAGGGGTAGGTGGCTACACCTTC	CAISPGTGVGGYTF
TRBV20-1	.	.	TRBJ2-5	TGCAGTGCTAGAGTGGGGGAGACCCAGTACTTC	CSARVGETQYF
TRBV7-9	.	TRBD2	TRBJ2-1	TGTGCCAGCAGCTTAGGAGGCCTTAGCGGGGGTTACAATGAGCAGTTCTTC	CASSLGGLSGGYNEQFF
TRBV2	.	.	TRBJ2-1	TGTGCCAGCAACCAAAGGGGGGATGAGCAGTTCTTC	CASNQRGDEQFF
TRBV14	.	.	TRBJ2-1	TGTGCCAGCAGCCTCATCGAGGGGATGACCTACAATGAGCAGTTCTTC	CASSLIEGMTYNEQFF
TRBV4-2	.	TRBD1	TRBJ1-1	TGTGCCAGCAGCCAAGATCTGGGACAGGGGAACACTGAAGCTTTCTTT	CASSQDLGQGNTEAFF
TRBV19	.	.	TRBJ1-3	TGTGCCAGTGGAAAACCTCAACAGGGCTGGGACACCATATATTTT	CASGKPQQGWDTIYF
TRBV5-4	.	.	TRBJ1-6	TGTGCCAGCAGCTCAACCAGAGGCCGTTCACCCCTCCACTTT	CASSSTRGRSPLHF
TRBV4-2	.	TRBD2	TRBJ2-1	TGTGCCAGCAGCCAAGTTGGGACTAGCGGTTACAATGAGCAGTTCTTC	CASSQVGTSGYNEQFF
TRBV29-1	.	TRBD1	TRBJ1-1	TGCAGCGTTGAGGGACAGGGAAACCTGAACACTGAAGCTTTCTTT	CSVEGQGNLNTEAFF
TRBV7-9	.	.	TRBJ1-1	TGTGCCAGCTTCCGGGAGGGCGCTGAAGCTTTCTTT	CASFREGAEAFF
TRBV19	.	.	TRBJ2-7	TGTGCCAGTAACGACAACTACGAGCAGTACTTC	CASNDNYEQYF
TRBV5-1	.	TRBD1	TRBJ1-3	TGCGCCAGCAGCAGAGAACAGGGGAACTCTGGAAACACCATATATTTT	CASSREQGNSGNTIYF
TRBV7-3	.	.	TRBJ1-6	TGTGCCAGCAGCTTAGAAAATTCACCCCTCCACTTT	CASSLENSPLHF
TRBV6-5	.	.	TRBJ1-4	TGTGCCAGCAGTTACTCCCGTGGAGGGGATGAAAAACTGTTTTTT	CASSYSRGGDEKLFF
TRBV9	many	.	TRBJ2-1	TGTGCCAGCAGCGTAGTAGGGGAATCCTACAATGAGCAGTTCTTC	CASSVVGESYNEQFF
TRBV2	.	.	TRBJ2-5	TGTGCCAGCAGTGAAGCGCGACCCTCCGGGACCCAGTACTTC	CASSEARPSGTQYF
TRBV6-6	.	.	TRBJ1-1	TGTGCCAGCAGGGGATGGTACACTGAAGCTTTCTTT	CASRGWYTEAFF
TRBV5-1	.	.	TRBJ1-1	TGCGCCAGCAGCTTGGACAGGCCTATGGGAACTGAAGCTTTCTTT	CASSLDRPMGTEAFF
TRBV19	.	.	TRBJ1-2	TGTGCCAGTAGTCCGACAGCTTATGGCTACACCTTC	CASSPTAYGYTF
TRBV11-1	.	.	TRBJ1-6	TGTGCCAGCAGCTTGAGGAATTCACCCCTCCACTTT	CASSLRNSPLHF
TRBV5-1	once	.	TRBJ2-5	TGCGCCAGCAGCTCTGGGATCCCAGAGACCCAGTACTTC	CASSSGIPETQYF
TRBV27	.	.	TRBJ2-3	TGTGCCAGCAGTTTATCTAGGGGGGTGGGGACAGATACGCAGTATTTT	CASSLSRGVGTDTQYF
TRBV29-1	few	.	TRBJ2-5	TGCAGCGTCGGGGGGACAGAGTCGCAAGAGACCCAGTACTTC	CSVGGTESQETQYF
TRBV25-1	.	.	TRBJ2-1	TGTGCCAGCAGTGAACAGGGTCTGTCCTACAATGAGCAGTTCTTC	CASSEQGLSYNEQFF
TRBV19	.	TRBD1	TRBJ1-4	TGTGCCAGTAGTGTACAGGGGTCGAATGAAAAACTGTTTTTT	CASSVQGSNEKLFF
TRBV4-2	.	.	TRBJ2-2	TGTGCCAGCAGCCCGCGGGCCAGGGGAGCCGGGGAGCTGTTTTTT	CASSPRARGAGELFF
TRBV5-4	.	TRBD2	TRBJ2-3	TGTGCCAGCAGCTTCTCCGGACTAGCGTCAGATACGCAGTATTTT	CASSFSGLASDTQYF
TRBV6-6	few	.	TRBJ2-5	TGTGCCAGCAGTTACTCGGGGCGGACGTACCAAGAGACCCAGTACTTC	CASSYSGRTYQETQYF
TRBV9	once	.	TRBJ1-2	TGTGCCAGCAGCGTAAGTCCAGGCGCTAGCTATGGCTACACCTTC	CASSVSPGASYGYTF